The 21 T cell receptor beta chains reported below all come from one sample, sequenced in a study of blood T cell repertoires in COVID-19. Sequenced by immunoSEQ multiplex PCR; TCRdb stores in-frame clones only, minus some. This sample has tens of thousands of clones, with roughly 90% found just once. The sequenced material came from peripheral blood. These receptors were collected from a man aged 55-75 years with active COVID-19.

This sequence joins TRBV7-8 and TRBJ1-3; D is unresolved. V dropped 0 bases and J dropped 4 bases, with 7 bases sitting between them. Per germline, CDR1 SGHVS and CDR2 FQNEAQ. The CDR3 is made up of 14 amino acids. CDR3 protein: CASSLAGRGNTIYF. In DNA form, the CDR3 reads TGTGCCAGCAGCTTAGCGGGGAGGGGAAACACCATATATTTT.

The rearrangement uses TRBV10-3 and TRBJ1-3; 9 bases match TRBD1. Germline assignment: CDR1 ENHRY and CDR2 SYGVKD. J was trimmed by 7 bases and V by 4 bases; bases with no gene match: 2. The CDR3 runs 13 residues. The CDR3 DNA sequence: TGTGCCATCAGTGTCGGACAGGGGAACACCATATATTTT. Residues: CAISVGQGNTIYF.

V is TRBV6-4 and J is TRBJ2-1; 7 bases map to TRBD2. The V segment lost 8 bases and the J segment 0 bases; nucleotides outside the gene matches: 7. This CDR3 has 15 amino acids. CDR1 and CDR2 from the germline V gene are MRHNA and SNTAGT. CDR3 sequence (DNA): TGTGCCAGCGGCCTGGGAGGGAGCTCCTACAATGAGCAGTTCTTC. Its protein product is CASGLGGSSYNEQFF.

The rearrangement links TRBV6-5 to TRBJ2-1; maybe TRBD1 (6 bases). The CDR3 loop spans 15 amino acids. CDR1 is MNHEY and CDR2 is SVGAGI in the germline V gene. V was clipped by 2 bases and J by 0 bases, with 8 bases between them. CDR3 loop: CASSYGGSSYNEQFF. The CDR3 region has the DNA TGTGCCAGCAGTTACGGGGGCTCCTCCTACAATGAGCAGTTCTTC.

The chain has TRBV15 and TRBJ2-1; D possibly corresponds to TRBD1 (5 bases). This CDR3 contains 15 residues. Looked up from germline, CDR1 is LNHNV and CDR2 is YYDKDF (reference sequence). V lost 0 bases to trimming and J lost 6 bases, with 12 bases between them. CDR3 loop: CATSRDPPGSNEQFF. DNA of the CDR3: TGTGCCACCAGCAGAGATCCGCCAGGGTCCAATGAGCAGTTCTTC. The variable domain in full, completed from reference TRBV15 and TRBJ2-1, reads DAMVIQNPRYQVTQFGKPVTLSCSQTLNHNVMYWYQQKSSQAPKLLFHYYDKDFNNEADTPDNFQSRRPNTSFCFLDIRSPGLGDTAMYLCATSRDPPGSNEQFFGPGTRLTVL.

The rearrangement uses TRBV7-9 and TRBJ1-2, with TRBD1 matching 9 bases. The CDR3 totals 16 residues. Per germline, CDR1 SEHNR and CDR2 FQNEAQ (reference sequence). V lost 2 bases, J lost 3 bases, and 7 bases stayed unmatched. CDR3 protein: CASSLTPDRGDYGYTF. DNA of the CDR3: TGTGCCAGCAGCTTAACCCCGGACAGGGGTGACTATGGCTACACCTTC.

This chain uses TRBV27 with TRBJ2-7; D unclear. Trimming took off 3 bases at V and 5 bases at J, with 11 bases between the two ends. Germline V gene lookup returns CDR1 MNHEY and CDR2 SMNVEV (reference sequence). This CDR3 comprises 13 residues. In DNA form, the CDR3 reads TGTGCCAGCAGTTTCGGGTCTAACAACGAGCAGTACTTC. This codes for CASSFGSNNEQYF.

This clone was seen only a few times. The chain recombines TRBV9 with TRBJ2-5, with a tentative D call TRBD1 (5 bases). This CDR3 is built from 14 residues. Trimming took 4 bases from V and 5 from J, leaving 15 bases between them. Germline V gene data show CDR1 as SGDLS and CDR2 as YYNGEE. The DNA of the CDR3 is TGTGCCAGCAGCCCCAGCCCAGGGAAGGAGACCCAGTACTTC. Its translation is CASSPSPGKETQYF.

The V call is TRBV27, the J call TRBJ2-1, with no clear D. Trimming took off 2 bases at V and 8 bases at J, with 10 bases between the two ends. Looked up from germline, CDR1 is MNHEY and CDR2 is SMNVEV (reference sequence). The CDR3 is 13 amino acids. The CDR3 loop reads CASSLPSSDEQFF. In DNA, the CDR3 is TGTGCCAGCAGTTTACCCTCTTCCGATGAGCAGTTCTTC.

V and J are TRBV21-1 and TRBJ2-6; the table's D call, TRBD1, was not checked against the DNA. TRBV21-1 is classified as a pseudogene. This CDR3 region has 17 residues. The CDR3 DNA reads as TGTGCCAGCAGCAAAGACAGGACAAGCTCTGGGGCCAACGTCCTGACTTTC. It encodes CASSKDRTSSGANVLTF.

The chain employs TRBV5-8 and TRBJ1-1, with D perhaps TRBD1 (5 bases). This CDR3 has 16 residues. Deletions cut 3 bases from V and 2 bases from J, with 17 bases between. CDR1 and CDR2 (germline): SGHTS, YDEGEE. CDR3 region: CASSWVGGTTNTEAFF. CDR3 in DNA: TGTGCCAGCAGCTGGGTAGGAGGGACGACTAACACTGAAGCTTTCTTT. Variable domain in full (rest from reference TRBV5-8 and TRBJ1-1): EAGVTQSPTHLIKTRGQQATLRCSPISGHTSVYWYQQALGLGLQFLLWYDEGEERNRGNFPPRFSGRQFPNYSSELNVNALELEDSALYLCASSWVGGTTNTEAFFGQGTRLTVV.

The V call is TRBV15, the J call TRBJ2-2; 9 bases match TRBD2. Germline V gene data show CDR1 as LNHNV and CDR2 as YYDKDF (reference sequence). The CDR3 contains 15 residues. V dropped 5 bases and J dropped 4; count of bases not matched to a gene: 5. The CDR3 DNA reads TGTGCCACCAGCGTCAGCGGGAGGCGCACCGGGGAGCTGTTTTTT. This encodes CATSVSGRRTGELFF.

Here the CDR3 DNA reads TGTGCCAGCAGCCCCCAGGGACAGACCGGGGAGCTGTTTTTT. Protein: CASSPQGQTGELFF. The genes are TRBV7-3 and TRBJ2-2; 7 bases align to TRBD1. The CDR3 is made up of 14 amino acids. V was pared by 5 bases and J by 5 bases, with 5 bases of the junction left unmatched. CDR1 SGHTA and CDR2 FQGTGA come from the germline V gene. The full variable domain, its missing parts supplied by reference TRBV7-3 and TRBJ2-2, is GAGVSQTPSNKVTEKGKYVELRCDPISGHTALYWYRQSLGQGPEFLIYFQGTGAADDSGLPNDRFFAVRPEGSVSTLKIQRTERGDSAVYLCASSPQGQTGELFFGEGSRLTVL.

The CDR3 sequence: CASSQDGAGGSGDTQYF. The CDR3 coding sequence is TGCGCCAGCAGCCAAGATGGGGCGGGAGGATCGGGAGATACGCAGTATTTT. The genes are TRBV4-1 and TRBJ2-3, with 8 bases aligning to TRBD2. Germline V gene data show CDR1 as MGHRA and CDR2 as YSYEKL. The CDR3 is 17 amino acids. J gave up 5 bases and V 0 bases, and 10 bases lay outside the gene matches.

The genes are TRBV2 and TRBJ2-7, with 12 bases that match TRBD2. The length of the CDR3 is 14 residues. V dropped 5 bases and J dropped 7; count of bases not matched to a gene: 6. The germline V gene encodes CDR1 SNHLY and CDR2 FYNNEI. The CDR3 DNA sequence: TGTGCCAGCAGTCGGACTAGCGGGACTCGGGAGCAGTACTTC. It specifies CASSRTSGTREQYF.

The chain employs TRBV5-4 and TRBJ1-4; possible D gene TRBD1, 5 bases. The CDR3 is 15 residues long. Trimming removed 0 bases from V and 3 bases from J, with 9 bases in between. Germline V gives CDR1 SGHNT, CDR2 YYREEE (reference sequence). CDR3 DNA sequence: TGTGCCAGCAGCTTGGGGCCAGGGCCTAATGAAAAACTGTTTTTT. Protein: CASSLGPGPNEKLFF.

The chain recombines TRBV3-1 (or the pseudogene TRBV3-2) with TRBJ2-6, with TRBD1 as a possible D gene (5 bases). The germline CDR1 and CDR2 sequences are LGHDT and YNNKEL (reference sequence). V gave up 0 bases and J gave up 2 bases, with 11 bases separating them. This CDR3 has 17 residues. The CDR3 DNA reads TGTGCCAGCAGCCAAGATCCCCGCAGGGCTGGGGCCAACGTCCTGACTTTC. This gives the protein CASSQDPRRAGANVLTF.

V is TRBV7-3 and J is TRBJ2-1; 9 positions match TRBD2. Germline V gives CDR1 SGHTA, CDR2 FQGTGA. This CDR3 is built from 17 residues. The trim removed 4 bases at V and 0 bases at J, leaving 7 bases unmatched. The CDR3 sequence: CASSSPISGGSYNEQFF. The CDR3 bases are TGTGCCAGCAGCTCTCCCATTAGCGGGGGCTCCTACAATGAGCAGTTCTTC.

The chain couples TRBV7-8 to TRBJ2-5; the match to TRBD2 covers 7 bases. In germline, CDR1 is SGHVS, CDR2 FQNEAQ. Trimming cost V 4 bases and J 4 bases; bases outside gene matches: 12. CDR3 length: 16 amino acids. The CDR3 sequence is CASSSSRGGSRETQYF. The DNA for the CDR3 is TGTGCCAGCAGCTCCTCTCGGGGCGGGAGTCGAGAGACCCAGTACTTC.

This chain connects TRBV6-1 to TRBJ1-6, with D perhaps TRBD1 (6 bases). The CDR3 is 15 amino acids. The V end was cut by 1 base, the J end by 10 bases, with 14 bases between. CDR1 MNHNS and CDR2 SASEGT come from the germline V gene. The CDR3 loop is CASSEGTAFDSPLHF. CDR3 bases: TGTGCCAGCAGTGAAGGGACAGCATTCGACTCACCCCTCCACTTT.

This clone was observed at least ten times. The chain recombines TRBV11-2 with TRBJ2-1, with D perhaps matching TRBD2 (5 bases). This CDR3 contains 15 residues. In germline, CDR1 is SGHAT, CDR2 FQNNGV. V was shortened by 4 bases and J by 6 bases, with 16 bases between the two germline ends. CDR3 residues: CASSSLTTEGNEQFF. In DNA, the CDR3 is TGTGCCAGCAGCTCCTTGACTACCGAGGGCAATGAGCAGTTCTTC.